This record looks at one T cell receptor beta chain sequence and its context. The antigen remains undetermined. This CDR3 contains 11 residues. Per the germline V gene, CDR1 is SQVTM and CDR2 is ANQGSEA. V gave up 0 bases and J gave up 13 bases, with 9 bases separating them. These data are taken from a study of T-cell memory formation after mild COVID-19. Background on the study: TCR clusters largely stayed donor specific.

Regarding the study as a whole: CD4+ contracting clones lay mainly in CM and EM, CD8+ ones in EMRA. A subset of responding clones appeared in pre-infection memory, suggesting cross-reactive memory joined.

Constant-segment primers were used for 5'RACE, and the resulting TCR alpha and TCR beta cDNA libraries carried sample barcodes and UMIs. TCRdb recomputed calls from the 5' RACE reads with MiXCR, one row per CDR3 protein. The repertoire holds around 370,000 distinct CDR3 sequences, with more than 20% as singletons. The receptor's source is an adult woman who had mild COVID-19 (a few samples of this study predate the infection). Cell type and time point are not known. The chain carries TRBV29-1 and TRBJ1-4; the D is unclear. Sequencing was performed on PBMCs or a T cell subset sorted from them (not recorded which). CDR3 residues: CSVEDPPLLFF. CDR3 nucleotides: TGCAGCGTTGAAGATCCCCCCTTACTGTTTTTT.